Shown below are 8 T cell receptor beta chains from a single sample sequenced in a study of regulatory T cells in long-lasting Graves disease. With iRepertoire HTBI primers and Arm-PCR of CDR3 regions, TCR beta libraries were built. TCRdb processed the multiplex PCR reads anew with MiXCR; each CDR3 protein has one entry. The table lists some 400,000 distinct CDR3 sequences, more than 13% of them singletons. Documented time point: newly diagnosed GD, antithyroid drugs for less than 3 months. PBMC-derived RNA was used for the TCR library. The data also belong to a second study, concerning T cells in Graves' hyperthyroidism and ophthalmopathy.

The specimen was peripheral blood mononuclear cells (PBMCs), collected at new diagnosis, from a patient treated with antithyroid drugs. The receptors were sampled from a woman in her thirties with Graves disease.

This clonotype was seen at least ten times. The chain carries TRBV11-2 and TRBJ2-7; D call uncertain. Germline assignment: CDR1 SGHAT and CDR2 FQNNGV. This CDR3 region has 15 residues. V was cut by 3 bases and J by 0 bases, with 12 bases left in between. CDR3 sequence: CASSFASSHSYEQYF. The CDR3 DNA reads TGTGCCAGCAGCTTTGCTAGTTCGCACTCCTACGAGCAGTACTTC.

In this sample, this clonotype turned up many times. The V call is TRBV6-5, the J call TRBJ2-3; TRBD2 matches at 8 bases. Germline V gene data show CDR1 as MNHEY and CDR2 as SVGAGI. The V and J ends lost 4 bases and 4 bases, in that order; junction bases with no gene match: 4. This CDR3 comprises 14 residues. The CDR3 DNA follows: TGTGCCAGCAGTTCTAGCGGGTGGGCAGATACGCAGTATTTT. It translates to CASSSSGWADTQYF.

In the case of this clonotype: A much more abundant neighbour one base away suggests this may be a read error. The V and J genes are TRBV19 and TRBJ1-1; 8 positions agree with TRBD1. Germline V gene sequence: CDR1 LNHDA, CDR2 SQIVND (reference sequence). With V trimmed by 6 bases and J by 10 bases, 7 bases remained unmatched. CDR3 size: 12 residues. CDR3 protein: CASRLQGVGAFF. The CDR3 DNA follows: TGTGCCAGTAGGCTACAGGGGGTAGGAGCTTTCTTT.

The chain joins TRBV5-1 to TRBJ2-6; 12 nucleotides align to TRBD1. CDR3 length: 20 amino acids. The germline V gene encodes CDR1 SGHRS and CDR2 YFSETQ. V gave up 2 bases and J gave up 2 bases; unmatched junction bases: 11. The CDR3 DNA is TGCGCCAGCAGCTTCGATCCCCCGGGACAGGGGGCAGCTGGGGCCAACGTCCTGACTTTC. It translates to CASSFDPPGQGAAGANVLTF.

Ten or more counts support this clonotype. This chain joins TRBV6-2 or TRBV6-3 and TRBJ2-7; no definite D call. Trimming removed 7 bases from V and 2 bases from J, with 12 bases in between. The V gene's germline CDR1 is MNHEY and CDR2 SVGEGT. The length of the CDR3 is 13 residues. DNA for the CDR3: TGTGCCAGCATCAGTCGAACCCCCTACGAGCAGTACTTC. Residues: CASISRTPYEQYF.

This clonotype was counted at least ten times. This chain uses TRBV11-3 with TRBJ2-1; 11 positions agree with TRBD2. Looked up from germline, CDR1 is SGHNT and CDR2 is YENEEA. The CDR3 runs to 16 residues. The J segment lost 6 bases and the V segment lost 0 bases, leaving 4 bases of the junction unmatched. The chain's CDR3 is CASSLELAGVGNEQFF. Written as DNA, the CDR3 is TGTGCCAGCAGCTTAGAACTAGCGGGAGTAGGCAATGAGCAGTTCTTC.

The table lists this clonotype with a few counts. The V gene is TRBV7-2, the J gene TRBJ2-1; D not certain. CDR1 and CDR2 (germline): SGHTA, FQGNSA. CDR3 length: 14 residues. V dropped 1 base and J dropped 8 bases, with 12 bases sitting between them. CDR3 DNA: TGTGCCAGCAGCTTAGTGGCAGGCAACCATGAGCAGTTCTTC. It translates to CASSLVAGNHEQFF.

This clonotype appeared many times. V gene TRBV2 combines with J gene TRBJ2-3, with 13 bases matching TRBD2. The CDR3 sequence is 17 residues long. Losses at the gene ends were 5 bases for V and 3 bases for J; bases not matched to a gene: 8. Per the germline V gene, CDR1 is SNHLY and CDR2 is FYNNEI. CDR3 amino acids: CASSRGLAGAITDTQYF. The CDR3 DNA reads TGTGCCAGCAGTCGCGGACTAGCGGGAGCGATAACAGATACGCAGTATTTT. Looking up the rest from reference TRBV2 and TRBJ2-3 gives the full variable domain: EPEVTQTPSHQVTQMGQEVILRCVPISNHLYFYWYRQILGQKVEFLVSFYNNEISEKSEIFDDQFSVERPDGSNFTLKIRSTKLEDSAMYFCASSRGLAGAITDTQYFGPGTRLTVL.